Sequencing of this T cell receptor (beta chain) was carried out in a study of cytomegalovirus exposure and HLA in healthy donors. A multiplex PCR was run with 60 Vbeta primers and 13 Jbeta primers. Generated by immunoSEQ multiplex PCR, the TCRdb table keeps only in-frame clones and is missing some. The sample data list around 150,000 clones. V was pared by 2 bases and J by 5 bases, with 7 bases of the junction left unmatched. Germline V gene sequence: CDR1 SNHLY, CDR2 FYNNEI. CDR3 size: 16 residues. What was sequenced was PBMCs. This sequence originates from an older woman in good health and CMV-seronegative. This sequence joins TRBV2 and TRBJ2-5; 11 positions match TRBD1. CDR3 residues: CASSERTGGAKETQYF. In DNA form, the CDR3 reads TGTGCCAGCAGTGAAAGGACAGGGGGCGCGAAGGAGACCCAGTACTTC.